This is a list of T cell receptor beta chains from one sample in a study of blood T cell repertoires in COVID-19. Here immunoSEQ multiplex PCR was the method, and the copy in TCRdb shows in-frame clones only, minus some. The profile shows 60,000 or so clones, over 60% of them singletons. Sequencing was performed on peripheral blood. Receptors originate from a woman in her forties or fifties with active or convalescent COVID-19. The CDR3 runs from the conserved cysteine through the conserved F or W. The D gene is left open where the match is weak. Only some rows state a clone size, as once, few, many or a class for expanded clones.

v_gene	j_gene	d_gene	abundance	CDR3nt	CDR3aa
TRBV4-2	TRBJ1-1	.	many	TGTGCCAGCAGCCAAGATCTGGTGGGCAGGGGAAAAGCTTTCTTT	CASSQDLVGRGKAFF
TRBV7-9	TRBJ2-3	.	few	TGTGCCAGCAGCTCGACAGCAGATACGCAGTATTTT	CASSSTADTQYF
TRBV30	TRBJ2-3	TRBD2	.	TGTGCCTGCTCACTAGCGCCGGCCACAGATACGCAGTATTTT	CACSLAPATDTQYF
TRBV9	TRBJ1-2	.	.	TGTGCCAGCAGCGGAAGCACCGGGAGTCTGGGCCGCTACACCTTC	CASSGSTGSLGRYTF
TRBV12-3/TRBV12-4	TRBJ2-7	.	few	TGTGCCAGCAGTTTTTTCATCTACGAGCAGTACTTC	CASSFFIYEQYF
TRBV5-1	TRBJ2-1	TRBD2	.	TGCGCCAGCAGCCTAGGGACTAGCGGGAGCTCCTACAATGAGCAGTTCTTC	CASSLGTSGSSYNEQFF
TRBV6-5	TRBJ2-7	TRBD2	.	TGTGCCAGCAGTTACCTGACTAGCGGCCACGAGCAGTACTTC	CASSYLTSGHEQYF
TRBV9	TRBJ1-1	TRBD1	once	TGTGCCAGCAGCGTACGTACCACAGGGGGCGTGACTGAAGCTTTCTTT	CASSVRTTGGVTEAFF
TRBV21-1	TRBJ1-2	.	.	TGTGCCAGCAGCGCGTACCCCGGGACAGGCGTCTTC	CASSAYPGTGVF
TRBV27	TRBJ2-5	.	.	TGTGCCAGCAGTTTCGGGAGCGGCGACGGCGAGACCCAGTACTTC	CASSFGSGDGETQYF
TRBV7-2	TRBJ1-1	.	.	TGTGCCAGCAGCCCGATGACAGTAGGCCAGGGAATAGCTTTCTTT	CASSPMTVGQGIAFF
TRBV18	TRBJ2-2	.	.	TGTGCCAGCTCACCTGCCGATGGGGGCGCGGGCACCGGGGAGCTGTTTTTT	CASSPADGGAGTGELFF
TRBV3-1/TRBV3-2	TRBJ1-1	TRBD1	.	TGTGCCAGCAGGCCTAACCTAGGACAGGGCACTGAAGCTTTCTTT	CASRPNLGQGTEAFF
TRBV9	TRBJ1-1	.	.	TGTGGGACAGAGTTAACTGAAGCTTTCTTT	CGTELTEAFF
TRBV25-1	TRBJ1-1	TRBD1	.	TGTGCCAGCAGTGAAGGAGGACAGGACACTGAAGCTTTCTTT	CASSEGGQDTEAFF
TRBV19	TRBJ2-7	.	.	TGTGCCATCCAAATCCCCTACGAGCAGTACTTC	CAIQIPYEQYF
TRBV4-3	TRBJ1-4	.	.	TGCGCCAGCAGCCAAGCCCGGCCCGGGGAAAAACTGTTTTTT	CASSQARPGEKLFF
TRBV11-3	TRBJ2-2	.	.	TGTGCCAGCAGCTCTAAGAGCGGCAGAGTCACCGGGGAGCTGTTTTTT	CASSSKSGRVTGELFF
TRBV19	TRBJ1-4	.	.	TGTGCCAGTAGTATTAGGTCGACGGGAAAACTGTTTTTT	CASSIRSTGKLFF
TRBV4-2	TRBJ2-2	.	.	TGTGCCAGCAGCCAATCTCGCCCGCAGGGTCTGAACACCGGGGAGCTGTTTTTT	CASSQSRPQGLNTGELFF
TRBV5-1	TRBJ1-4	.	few	TGCGCCAGCAGCCCCCTCGGGGGAACTAATGAAAAACTGTTTTTT	CASSPLGGTNEKLFF
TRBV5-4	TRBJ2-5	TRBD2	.	TGTGCCAGCAGCTTCTGGACTAGCGGGAGAGAGACCCAGTACTTC	CASSFWTSGRETQYF
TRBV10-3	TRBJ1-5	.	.	TGTGCCATCAGTGGGCCCTCGAATCAGCCCCAGCATTTT	CAISGPSNQPQHF